The 20 T cell receptor beta chains in this list originate from one sample, sequenced in a study of vaccination effects on CD4 cells after COVID-19. Method: immunoSEQ multiplex PCR; TCRdb's copy keeps in-frame clones and lacks some. The table lists about 70,000 clones, roughly two thirds of them singletons. No antigen has been assigned to these receptors. Before sequencing, viral peptide pools were used by the ViraFEST assay to expand antigen-specific CD4+ T cells. Subsequent to roughly 9 days of culture, CD4+ T cells were isolated. By PCR, the person was confirmed to have had SARS-CoV-2 infection between March and December 2020. The sample in question was CD4+ T cells from PBMCs cultured with HIV peptides, obtained before COVID-19 vaccination. Indicated subset: HIV-1 Nef peptide pool negative control/reference culture. These TCRs come from a human donor who had a prior SARS-CoV-2 infection.

There are a few counts of this clone. In DNA, the CDR3 is TGTGCCAGCAGCCCCAGCGGGTCTTGGATCGGACTATTGATCTTTGGGACCGGGTCCGGGGAGCTGTTTTTT. Its protein is CASSPSGSWIGLLIFGTGSGELFF. The J gene is TRBJ2-2, the V gene TRBV7-8, with a weak D call TRBD2 (6 bases). Trimming shortened V by 5 bases and J by 6 bases, and 43 bases separated the two germline ends. This CDR3 comprises 24 residues. The germline V gene encodes CDR1 SGHVS and CDR2 FQNEAQ.

This chain joins TRBV9 and TRBJ2-1, with a tentative D call TRBD2 (5 bases). Trimming shortened V by 0 bases and J by 7 bases, and 14 bases separated the two germline ends. Germline V CDR1 and CDR2: SGDLS, YYNGEE. The CDR3 has 15 amino acids. Here the CDR3 DNA reads TGTGCCAGCAGCGTAGGGGAGAGTGGGAATAATGAGCAGTTCTTC. Protein product: CASSVGESGNNEQFF. Together with reference TRBV9 and TRBJ2-1, the CDR3 gives the full variable domain: DSGVTQTPKHLITATGQRVTLRCSPRSGDLSVYWYQQSLDQGLQFLIQYYNGEERAKGNILERFSAQQFPDLHSELNLSSLELGDSALYFCASSVGESGNNEQFFGPGTRLTVL.

This rearrangement joins TRBV9 to TRBJ2-5; D is undetermined. Germline loops: CDR1 SGDLS, CDR2 YYNGEE. This CDR3 has 13 amino acids. Trimming stripped 1 base from V and 8 bases from J, with 12 bases between. The CDR3 nucleotides are TGTGCCAGCAGCGTAAGGTCAGCAGGAACCCAGTACTTC. Protein product: CASSVRSAGTQYF.

The rearrangement joins TRBV5-5 to TRBJ2-7; D not certain. The CDR3 totals 12 residues. Germline V CDR1 and CDR2: SGHKS, YYEKEE (reference sequence). The V gene lost 2 bases and the J gene lost 6 bases, with 9 bases spanning the gap. CDR3: CASSFHKGEQYF. CDR3 nucleotide sequence: TGTGCCAGCAGCTTTCACAAGGGCGAGCAGTACTTC.

This clone was observed once. V gene TRBV9 combines with J gene TRBJ2-5; no firm D call. Germline loops: CDR1 SGDLS, CDR2 YYNGEE. CDR3 length: 16 amino acids. V was clipped by 2 bases and J by 2 bases, with 16 bases between them. CDR3 DNA sequence: TGTGCCAGCAGCGTGGTGTACATAGAACCACAAGAGACCCAGTACTTC. As protein: CASSVVYIEPQETQYF.

J is TRBJ1-1 and V is TRBV5-1, with D perhaps TRBD1 (5 bases). Germline V gives CDR1 SGHRS, CDR2 YFSETQ. With 4 bases removed from V and 5 bases from J, the gap between germline ends came to 9 bases. This CDR3 has 12 amino acids. CDR3 residues: CASSLRGTEAFF. The CDR3 DNA reads TGCGCCAGCAGCCTAAGGGGTACTGAAGCTTTCTTT. The full variable domain, in which reference TRBV5-1 and TRBJ1-1 provide the parts outside the CDR3, is KAGVTQTPRYLIKTRGQQVTLSCSPISGHRSVSWYQQTPGQGLQFLFEYFSETQRNKGNFPGRFSGRQFSNSRSEMNVSTLELGDSALYLCASSLRGTEAFFGQGTRLTVV.

This clone came up once. The chain couples TRBV24-1 to TRBJ2-5; 10 positions agree with TRBD2. Germline loops: CDR1 KGHDR, CDR2 SFDVKD. The V gene end was trimmed by 7 bases and the J gene end by 1 base; junction bases not matched to a gene: 8. The CDR3 totals 16 residues. CDR3 region: CATRTSGQPPQETQYF. The DNA for the CDR3 is TGTGCCACCAGGACTAGCGGGCAGCCACCCCAAGAGACCCAGTACTTC.

V gene TRBV6-6 combines with J gene TRBJ2-5, with TRBD1 matching 11 bases. The V gene end was trimmed by 6 bases and the J gene end by 10 bases; junction bases not matched to a gene: 10. The CDR3 has 14 residues. Germline CDR1 reads MNHNY; CDR2 reads SVGAGI (reference sequence). The CDR3, as DNA: TGTGCCAGCAGAGAACATGGGACAGGGGGGAACCAGTACTTC. Amino acid sequence: CASREHGTGGNQYF.

The chain recombines TRBV18 with TRBJ2-5, with D unresolved. Germline V gene data show CDR1 as KGHSH and CDR2 as LQKENI. The V and J ends lost 3 bases and 2 bases respectively, with 10 bases between them. This CDR3 region has 14 residues. The CDR3: CASSPARVQETQYF. In nucleotides, the CDR3 is TGTGCCAGCTCACCGGCCCGGGTACAAGAGACCCAGTACTTC.

The chain is built from TRBV14 and TRBJ2-7; D could derive from TRBD1 or TRBD2 (5 bases each). The V end lost 1 base, the J end lost 5 bases, and 12 bases lay between the germline ends. Germline V gene sequence: CDR1 SGHDN, CDR2 FVKESK. The CDR3 is 14 amino acids. Here the CDR3 DNA reads TGTGCCAGCAGCCAAGGATGGCGAGGGGACGAGCAGTACTTC. This gives the protein CASSQGWRGDEQYF.

This clone was detected a few times. The V and J genes are TRBV2 and TRBJ2-7; tentatively, D is TRBD1 or TRBD2 (6 bases each). V shed 7 bases and J shed 2 bases, with 18 bases lying between them. Germline assignment: CDR1 SNHLY and CDR2 FYNNEI. This CDR3 contains 15 residues. The CDR3 DNA follows: TGTGCCAGCACCTTCCTCGGGGGCGGAACCTACGAGCAGTACTTC. Its protein is CASTFLGGGTYEQYF.

The genes are TRBV28 and TRBJ1-2; D possibly corresponds to TRBD1 (5 bases). Trimming cost V 2 bases and J 8 bases, with 9 bases left between them. The CDR3 length is 12 residues. Germline V lookup: CDR1 MDHEN, CDR2 SYDVKM. Written as DNA, the CDR3 is TGTGCCAGCAGTTTAGGGGGACGGGGCTACACCTTC. It is translated as CASSLGGRGYTF.

This clone occurred a few times. This chain joins TRBV4-2 and TRBJ2-2; D unclear. CDR1 LGHNA and CDR2 YNFKEQ come from the germline V gene. The length of the CDR3 is 15 residues. V lost 5 bases to trimming and J lost 1 base, with 11 bases between them. CDR3 in amino acids: CASSIHPQNTGELFF. CDR3 nucleotide sequence: TGTGCCAGCAGCATACATCCCCAGAACACCGGGGAGCTGTTTTTT.

The CDR3 region is CASSLESNTGELFF. CDR3 DNA: TGTGCCAGCAGCTTAGAATCGAACACCGGGGAGCTGTTTTTT. This rearrangement joins TRBV11-3 to TRBJ2-2; D is unresolved. V was shortened by 0 bases and J by 0 bases, with 2 bases between the two germline ends. There are 14 residues in the CDR3. Germline-derived CDR1 and CDR2 are SGHNT and YENEEA.

The chain recombines TRBV7-6 with TRBJ1-2, with 9 positions matching TRBD1. V gave up 5 bases and J gave up 7 bases; unmatched junction bases: 11. Germline V gene sequence: CDR1 SGHVS, CDR2 FNYEAQ. The CDR3 is 15 residues long. CDR3 in amino acids: CASSRTGTGSSGYTF. DNA of the CDR3: TGTGCCAGCAGCCGGACCGGGACAGGGTCTAGTGGCTACACCTTC. Full variable domain (rest looked up from reference TRBV7-6 and TRBJ1-2): GAGVSQSPRYKVTKRGQDVALRCDPISGHVSLYWYRQALGQGPEFLTYFNYEAQQDKSGLPNDRFSAERPEGSISTLTIQRTEQRDSAMYRCASSRTGTGSSGYTFGSGTRLTVV.

The chain links TRBV7-8 to TRBJ2-1; either TRBD1 or TRBD2 may supply D (5 bases each). The CDR3 totals 16 residues. Trimming removed 1 base from V and 3 bases from J, with 13 bases in between. Germline-derived CDR1 and CDR2 are SGHVS and FQNEAQ. In DNA, the CDR3 is TGTGCCAGCAGCTTAGGGGGGTTTCTTGACTACAATGAGCAGTTCTTC. Its protein product is CASSLGGFLDYNEQFF.

The genes are TRBV7-6 and TRBJ2-2; D is perhaps TRBD2 (6 bases). The germline gives CDR1 SGHVS, CDR2 FNYEAQ. The CDR3 runs to 17 residues. V was clipped by 5 bases and J by 6 bases, with 22 bases between them. The CDR3: CASSAAPVPLASGELFF. The DNA of the CDR3 is TGTGCCAGCAGCGCTGCGCCGGTGCCCCTAGCGTCCGGGGAGCTGTTTTTT.

V and J are TRBV6-4 and TRBJ2-7; the match to TRBD2 covers 10 bases. This CDR3 comprises 16 residues. J was trimmed by 2 bases and V by 7 bases; bases with no gene match: 11. Germline V gene data show CDR1 as MRHNA and CDR2 as SNTAGT. The CDR3 DNA reads TGTGCCAGCACTGGAAAGCGGGAGGGCCCGACCTACGAGCAGTACTTC. It encodes CASTGKREGPTYEQYF.

The J gene is TRBJ2-1, the V gene TRBV27; the D gene is possibly TRBD1 (6 bases). This CDR3 contains 16 residues. Looked up from germline, CDR1 is MNHEY and CDR2 is SMNVEV (reference sequence). Trimming left V 5 bases short and J 2 bases short, with 16 bases between. The CDR3 spells CASSTVRGPTYNEQFF. The CDR3, as DNA: TGTGCCAGCAGTACCGTCAGGGGTCCAACCTACAATGAGCAGTTCTTC.

This clone was detected only a few times. V and J are TRBV6-5 and TRBJ2-1; D might be TRBD2 (6 bases). Deletions cut 7 bases from V and 6 bases from J, with 16 bases between. This CDR3 has 14 amino acids. Per germline, CDR1 MNHEY and CDR2 SVGAGI. Here the CDR3 reads CASTLHGGGNEQFF. Written as DNA, the CDR3 is TGTGCCAGCACCCTACACGGGGGAGGCAATGAGCAGTTCTTC.